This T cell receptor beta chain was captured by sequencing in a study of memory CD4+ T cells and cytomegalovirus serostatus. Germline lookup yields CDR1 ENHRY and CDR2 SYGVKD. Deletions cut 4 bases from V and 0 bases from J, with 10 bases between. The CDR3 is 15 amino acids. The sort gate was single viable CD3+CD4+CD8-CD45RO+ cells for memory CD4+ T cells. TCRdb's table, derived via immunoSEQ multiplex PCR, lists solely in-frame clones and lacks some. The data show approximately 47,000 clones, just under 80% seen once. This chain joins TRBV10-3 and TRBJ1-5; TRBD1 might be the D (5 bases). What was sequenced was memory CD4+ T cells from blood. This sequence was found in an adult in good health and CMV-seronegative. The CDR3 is CAISAGDLSNQPQHF. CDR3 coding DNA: TGTGCCATCAGTGCCGGGGACCTTAGCAATCAGCCCCAGCATTTT.